This T cell receptor beta chain comes out of a study of beta chain features in type 1 diabetes. Sequencing targeted expressed TCRB transcripts, as all isolated RNA had been reverse transcribed. Data came from immunoSEQ multiplex PCR; TCRdb stores just in-frame clones and leaves some out. This sample carries about 160,000 clones, 6.5% to 8.5% of them seen once, and the ten largest clones take approximately 0.54%. Broader study findings: People with Type 1 diabetes carried modestly yet significantly shorter TCRB CDR3s in all four CD4+ subsets. Among type 1 diabetes patients, VDJ junctions had fewer insertions and more deletions.

In regard to this clone: Its antigen is not identified.

Only one heparinised blood draw was taken per donor, and its volume averaged approximately 120 mL. V lost 3 bases and J 4 bases, leaving 12 bases between the germline ends. The germline V gene encodes CDR1 SGHTA and CDR2 FQGNSA. This CDR3 contains 14 residues. Sequenced: central memory CD4+ T cells from blood. The chain links TRBV7-2 to TRBJ2-5; TRBD2 is a possible D gene (5 bases). The TCR sequence derives from a woman aged 18-30 years with type 1 diabetes. In DNA, the CDR3 is TGTGCCAGCAGCTTGTCCGGGATTTCAGAGACCCAGTACTTC. Amino acids: CASSLSGISETQYF. Full variable domain (rest looked up from reference TRBV7-2 and TRBJ2-5): GAGVSQSPSNKVTEKGKDVELRCDPISGHTALYWYRQSLGQGLEFLIYFQGNSAPDKSGLPSDRFSAERTGGSVSTLTIQRTQQEDSAVYLCASSLSGISETQYFGPGTRLLVL.